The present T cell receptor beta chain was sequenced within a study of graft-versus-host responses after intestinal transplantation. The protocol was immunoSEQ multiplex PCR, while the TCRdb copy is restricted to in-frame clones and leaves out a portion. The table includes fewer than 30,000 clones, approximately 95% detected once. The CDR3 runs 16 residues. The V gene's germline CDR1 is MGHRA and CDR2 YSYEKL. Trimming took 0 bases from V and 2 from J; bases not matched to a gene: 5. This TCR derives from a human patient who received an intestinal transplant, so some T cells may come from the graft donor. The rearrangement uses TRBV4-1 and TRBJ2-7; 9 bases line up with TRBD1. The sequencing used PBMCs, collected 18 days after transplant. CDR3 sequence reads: CASSQEVTGGPYEQYF. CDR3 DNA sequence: TGCGCCAGCAGCCAAGAAGTTACAGGGGGCCCCTACGAGCAGTACTTC.